These T cell receptor beta chains were read from a single sample in a study of early T cells in non-severe SARS-CoV-2 infection. One entry per CDR3 protein results from TCRdb running MiXCR on the 5' RACE reads. The sample lists 75,000 to 100,000 distinct CDR3 sequences, approximately 16% occurring once. Sequences were obtained from whole blood. The receptor source for this set is an adult who was a healthcare worker with PCR-confirmed SARS-CoV-2 infection or an uninfected control (not recorded which). CDR3s include the opening cysteine and the closing phenylalanine or tryptophan. The D gene is left open where the match is weak. Clone size is shown for a subset of rows, as once, few, many or a class of expanded clone.

J gene | clone size | CDR3 length | V gene | D gene | CDR3 DNA | CDR3 protein
TRBJ2-1 | few | 16 | TRBV7-9 | TRBD2 | TGTGCCAGCAGCTTAGCCGGGACTAGCGGGAGGATTGAGCAGTTCTTC | CASSLAGTSGRIEQFF
TRBJ1-1 | few | 13 | TRBV7-2 | . | TGTGCCAGCAGCTTAGGGACGGATCTTGAAGCTTTCTTT | CASSLGTDLEAFF
TRBJ2-7 | many | 13 | TRBV7-6 | . | TGTGCCAGCAGCCCCGGCGGGACCTACGAGCAGTACTTC | CASSPGGTYEQYF
TRBJ2-7 | few | 13 | TRBV11-2 | . | TGTGCCAGCAGCCCGAATCCAGCGATCGAGCAGTACTTC | CASSPNPAIEQYF
TRBJ2-5 | . | 16 | TRBV6-1 | . | TGTGCCAGCAGTGATTCGTGGAGGCAGGGCCAAGAGACCCAGTACTTC | CASSDSWRQGQETQYF
TRBJ2-7 | . | 15 | TRBV27 | . | TGTGCCAGCAGTTTCGACGGGGCGAGCGCCTACGAGCAGTACTTC | CASSFDGASAYEQYF
TRBJ2-3 | . | 13 | TRBV6-1 | . | TGTGCCAGCATTATACAGGGAACAGATACGCAGTATTTT | CASIIQGTDTQYF
TRBJ1-2 | . | 13 | TRBV6-1 | TRBD1 | TGTGCCAGCATTGGGACAGACTTTTATGGCTACACCTTC | CASIGTDFYGYTF
TRBJ2-1 | few | 15 | TRBV25-1 | . | TGTGCCAGCAGTGACCCAGGGATCGGTTACAATGAGCAGTTCTTC | CASSDPGIGYNEQFF
TRBJ1-6 | . | 13 | TRBV11-2 | . | TGTGCCAGCAGCTTAACCGACAGTTCACCCCTCCACTTT | CASSLTDSSPLHF
TRBJ2-5 | . | 16 | TRBV7-9 | . | TGTGCCAGCAGCTTAGGGGCCGGGGGCTCCCAAGAGACCCAGTACTTC | CASSLGAGGSQETQYF
TRBJ2-3 | many | 13 | TRBV11-2 | . | TGTGCCAGCAGCTTAGAACCAACCGAAGCGCAGTATTTT | CASSLEPTEAQYF
TRBJ2-7 | . | 15 | TRBV9 | TRBD1 | TGTGCCAGCAGCACACAACAGGGGAGCTCCTACGAGCAGTACTTC | CASSTQQGSSYEQYF
TRBJ1-1 | . | 13 | TRBV29-1 | TRBD1 | TGCAGCGATACGACAGGGAGGAACACTGAAGCTTTCTTT | CSDTTGRNTEAFF
TRBJ2-7 | . | 14 | TRBV11-2 | . | TGTGCCAGCAGCCCGGACGGGCGTTACTACGAGCAGTACTTC | CASSPDGRYYEQYF
TRBJ2-1 | . | 16 | TRBV11-2 | TRBD2 | TGTGCCAGCAGCTTATCCGGGACTAGCGGGAGGTACGAGCAGTTCTTC | CASSLSGTSGRYEQFF
TRBJ2-6 | few | 17 | TRBV10-3 | TRBD1 | TGTGCCATCAGTGAGACCACAGGGGGCGCTGGGGCCAACGTCCTGACTTTC | CAISETTGGAGANVLTF
TRBJ2-1 | few | 14 | TRBV4-3 | . | TGCGCCAGCAGCTCGCTTACTAGCCACAATGAGCAGTTCTTC | CASSSLTSHNEQFF
TRBJ2-5 | few | 14 | TRBV20-1 | TRBD2 | TGCAGTGCTCGGACTAGCGGGAGTTTCGAGACCCAGTACTTC | CSARTSGSFETQYF
TRBJ2-7 | few | 15 | TRBV20-1 | TRBD2 | TGCAGTGCTAGAGATCCCGCTAGCGGGGCCTACGAGCAGTACTTC | CSARDPASGAYEQYF
TRBJ1-1 | . | 15 | TRBV7-9 | TRBD1 | TGTGCCAGCAGCCCCCGGGACAGCCTGAACACTGAAGCTTTCTTT | CASSPRDSLNTEAFF
TRBJ2-5 | few | 15 | TRBV11-2 | . | TGTGCCAGCAGCTTATTTCAGGCGTACCAAGAGACCCAGTACTTC | CASSLFQAYQETQYF
TRBJ2-4 | . | 11 | TRBV12-3/TRBV12-4 | . | TGTGCCAGCAGTTTCCAGGGCATTCAGTACTTC | CASSFQGIQYF
TRBJ2-3 | many | 16 | TRBV28 | TRBD1 | TGTGCCAGCAGCCCCGACAGGGGGAGCCCCACAGATACGCAGTATTTT | CASSPDRGSPTDTQYF
TRBJ1-3 | . | 16 | TRBV9 | . | TGTGCCAGCAGCGGGGGGACGGCCAGCTCTGGAAACACCATATATTTT | CASSGGTASSGNTIYF
TRBJ2-1 | many | 16 | TRBV4-3 | TRBD2 | TGCGCCAGCAGCCTCCGGGGACTAGCTTCTGGAAATGAGCAGTTCTTC | CASSLRGLASGNEQFF
TRBJ2-7 | many | 15 | TRBV28 | TRBD1 | TGTGCCAGCAGGACCTCCGGGACAGGCTCCTACGAGCAGTACTTC | CASRTSGTGSYEQYF
TRBJ1-1 | few | 16 | TRBV6-4 | TRBD1 | TGTGCCACACCCGATCGGACAGGGAGGAGTGACACTGAAGCTTTCTTT | CATPDRTGRSDTEAFF
TRBJ2-7 | few | 14 | TRBV12-3/TRBV12-4 | . | TGTGCCAGCAGTTTTGCCAGGGAGCTCTACGAGCAGTACTTC | CASSFARELYEQYF
TRBJ1-1 | . | 13 | TRBV5-5 | . | TGTGCCAGCAGCTTAACCTGGACACTTGAAGCTTTCTTT | CASSLTWTLEAFF
TRBJ1-2 | few | 15 | TRBV9 | . | TGTGCCAGCAGCGTATCAGGGGCAGGCCCCTATGGCTACACCTTC | CASSVSGAGPYGYTF
TRBJ1-5 | few | 17 | TRBV20-1 | . | TGCAGTGCTAGAGATTACAGAGCGTCCTTTAGCAATCAGCCCCAGCATTTT | CSARDYRASFSNQPQHF
TRBJ2-3 | few | 18 | TRBV7-6 | TRBD2 | TGTGCCAGCAGCCCGGGACTAGCGGGGGCCGGCGGCACAGATACGCAGTATTTT | CASSPGLAGAGGTDTQYF
TRBJ2-7 | . | 13 | TRBV20-1 | . | TGCAGTGCTAGACTCGGACAGCTCTACGAGCAGTACTTC | CSARLGQLYEQYF
TRBJ2-7 | few | 15 | TRBV7-9 | . | TGTGCCAGCAGCTCATCCCGGGGGCTCTCCTACGAGCAGTACTTC | CASSSSRGLSYEQYF
TRBJ1-1 | many | 13 | TRBV12-3/TRBV12-4 | . | TGTGCCAGCGCCCCGGTTGGGGAGACTGAAGCTTTCTTT | CASAPVGETEAFF
TRBJ1-1 | . | 13 | TRBV28 | . | TGTGCCAGCAGTTTGATAATGAACACTGAAGCTTTCTTT | CASSLIMNTEAFF
TRBJ2-7 | . | 15 | TRBV28 | . | TGTGCCAGCAGTAAGAGGTTCATAGGGGTTGACGAGCAGTACTTC | CASSKRFIGVDEQYF
TRBJ2-7 | few | 15 | TRBV7-9 | TRBD2 | TGTGCCAGCAGCTCAATGGCCGCGGGGGGCTACGAGCAGTACTTC | CASSSMAAGGYEQYF
TRBJ2-2 | many | 13 | TRBV5-4 | . | TGTGCCAGCAGCTTACAAAACACCGGGGAGCTGTTTTTT | CASSLQNTGELFF
TRBJ2-1 | . | 13 | TRBV11-2 | . | TGTGCCAGCAGCTTAGAGGTTGGCGCGGAGCAGTTCTTC | CASSLEVGAEQFF
TRBJ1-1 | many | 11 | TRBV7-9 | . | TGTGCCAGCAGCCTCCTCGAAAAAGCTTTCTTT | CASSLLEKAFF
TRBJ2-1 | . | 11 | TRBV29-1 | . | TGCAGCGTCCCAGACTCCCGGTTAGCGTTCTTC | CSVPDSRLAFF
TRBJ1-5 | few | 13 | TRBV9 | . | TGTGCCAGCAGCGCCGCAGGGCATCAGCCCCAGCATTTT | CASSAAGHQPQHF
TRBJ1-2 | . | 16 | TRBV7-9 | . | TGTGCCAGCACCCGTACCGTGGACATGGCTAACTATGGCTACACCTTC | CASTRTVDMANYGYTF
TRBJ2-4 | few | 16 | TRBV6-6 | TRBD2 | TGTGCCAGCAGTTCCGGGGGGGGCTCAGCCAAAAACATTCAGTACTTC | CASSSGGGSAKNIQYF
TRBJ2-1 | few | 15 | TRBV6-4 | . | TGTGCCAGCAGTGACTCGGCGGACGTTTACAATGAGCAGTTCTTC | CASSDSADVYNEQFF
TRBJ1-6 | many | 13 | TRBV7-2 | . | TGTGCCAGCAGCTCGGACAGTAATTCACCCCTCCACTTT | CASSSDSNSPLHF
TRBJ1-1 | . | 14 | TRBV28 | . | TGTGCCAGCAACCCGCCGGCAGGGAACAGTGAAGCTTTCTTT | CASNPPAGNSEAFF
TRBJ1-5 | few | 16 | TRBV27 | . | TGTGCCAGCAGTCCCCGATCGACAGGAGGGAATCAGCCCCAGCATTTT | CASSPRSTGGNQPQHF
TRBJ1-1 | . | 15 | TRBV12-3/TRBV12-4 | . | TGTGCCAGCAGTTTACGGGGGGCTAGGAACACTGAAGCTTTCTTT | CASSLRGARNTEAFF
TRBJ1-4 | few | 15 | TRBV4-1 | . | TGCGCCAGCAGCCCCATGCCCCAGGGAGGTGAAAAACTGTTTTTT | CASSPMPQGGEKLFF
TRBJ2-1 | few | 15 | TRBV12-3/TRBV12-4 | TRBD2 | TGTGCCACCCGACTAGCGGGTGCCTCCTACAATGAGCAGTTCTTC | CATRLAGASYNEQFF
TRBJ2-3 | . | 15 | TRBV20-1 | . | TGCAGTGCTGTAGAATGGGTCCCTAGCACAGATACGCAGTATTTT | CSAVEWVPSTDTQYF
TRBJ2-1 | . | 15 | TRBV7-9 | . | TGTGCCAGCACCACTGGTAGTGTTCCCCTCAATGAGCAGTTCTTC | CASTTGSVPLNEQFF
TRBJ2-1 | many | 15 | TRBV20-1 | . | TGCAGTGCTAGCAAGCGTAGTCTCTCTTACAATGAGCAGTTCTTC | CSASKRSLSYNEQFF